The sequence of this T cell receptor beta chain was determined in a study of cytomegalovirus exposure and HLA in healthy donors. Findings and limits, study-wide: Altogether, 160 or so TCR beta chains were recorded as cytomegalovirus-associated. Later examination showed HLA-associated TCR beta chains had greater clonal expansion than equally common others. It was reported that TCR beta sequences correctly inferred the HLA-A and HLA-B alleles for most subjects. Most CMV-associated TCR beta chains appeared HLA-restricted in a later analysis.

Use of 60 Vbeta and 13 Jbeta primers characterized the PCR. Profiling relied on immunoSEQ multiplex PCR, and the TCRdb table lists in-frame clones only, not all of them. The table records approximately 190,000 clones, 87% of them present only once. This clone was counted between two and nine times. Its antigen is not identified. The V segment lost 5 bases and the J segment 10 bases; nucleotides outside the gene matches: 8. The CDR3 contains 14 residues. The germline CDR1 and CDR2 sequences are MDHEN and SYDVKM. The chain joins TRBV28 to TRBJ1-4; 9 nucleotides match TRBD1. The sequence was collected from a boy between 2 and 15 years old in good health and CMV-seronegative. Sequenced material: PBMCs. The CDR3, as DNA: TGTGCCAGCAGTCCACAGGGACAGGGCGCAAAACTGTTTTTT. This encodes CASSPQGQGAKLFF.